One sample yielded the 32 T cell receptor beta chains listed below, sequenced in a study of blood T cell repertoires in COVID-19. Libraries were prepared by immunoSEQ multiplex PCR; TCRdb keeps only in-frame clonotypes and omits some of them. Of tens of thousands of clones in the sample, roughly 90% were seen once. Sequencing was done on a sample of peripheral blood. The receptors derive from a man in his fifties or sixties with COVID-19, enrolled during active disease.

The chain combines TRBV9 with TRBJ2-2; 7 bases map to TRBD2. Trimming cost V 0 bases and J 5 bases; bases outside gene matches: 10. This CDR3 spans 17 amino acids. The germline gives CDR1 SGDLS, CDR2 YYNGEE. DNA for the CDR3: TGTGCCAGCAGCGTAGCTCCTAGGGAGGGAGGGACCGGGGAGCTGTTTTTT. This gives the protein CASSVAPREGGTGELFF.

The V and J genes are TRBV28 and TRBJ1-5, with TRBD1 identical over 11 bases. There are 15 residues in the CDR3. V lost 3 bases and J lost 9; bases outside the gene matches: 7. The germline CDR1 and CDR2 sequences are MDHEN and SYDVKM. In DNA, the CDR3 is TGTGCCAGCAGTTTCGCGGACAGGGGGCGGAGGCCCCAGCATTTT. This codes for CASSFADRGRRPQHF. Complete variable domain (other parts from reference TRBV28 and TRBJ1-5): DVKVTQSSRYLVKRTGEKVFLECVQDMDHENMFWYRQDPGLGLRLIYFSYDVKMKEKGDIPEGYSVSREKKERFSLILESASTNQTSMYLCASSFADRGRRPQHFGDGTRLSIL.

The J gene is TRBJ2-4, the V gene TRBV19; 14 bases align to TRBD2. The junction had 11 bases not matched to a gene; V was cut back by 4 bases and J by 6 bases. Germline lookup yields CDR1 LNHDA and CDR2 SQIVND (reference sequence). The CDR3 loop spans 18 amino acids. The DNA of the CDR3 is TGTGCCAGTAGTAGACCCCGCGGACTAGCGGGAGGTGTAAACATTCAGTACTTC. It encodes CASSRPRGLAGGVNIQYF.

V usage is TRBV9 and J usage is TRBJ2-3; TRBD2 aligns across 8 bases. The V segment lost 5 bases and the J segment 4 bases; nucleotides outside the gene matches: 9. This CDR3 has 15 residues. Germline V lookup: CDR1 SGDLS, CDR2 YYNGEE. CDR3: CASRPPGLGADTQYF. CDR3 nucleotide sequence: TGTGCCAGCAGGCCTCCGGGACTAGGGGCAGATACGCAGTATTTT.

The CDR3 coding sequence is TGTGCCAGCAGTTTAGGGGGGGGGAGTTACGAGCAGTACTTC. It translates to CASSLGGGSYEQYF. This chain uses TRBV28 with TRBJ2-7; 7 nucleotides match TRBD2. The V segment lost 2 bases and the J segment 4 bases; nucleotides outside the gene matches: 5. In germline, CDR1 is MDHEN, CDR2 SYDVKM. The CDR3 extends over 14 amino acids.

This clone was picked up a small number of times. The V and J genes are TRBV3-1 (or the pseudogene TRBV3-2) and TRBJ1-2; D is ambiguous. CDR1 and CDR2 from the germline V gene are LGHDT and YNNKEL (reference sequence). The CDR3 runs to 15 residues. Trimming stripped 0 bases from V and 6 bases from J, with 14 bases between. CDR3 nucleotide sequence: TGTGCCAGCAGCCAAGATATACGTCCGGGAGATGGCTACACCTTC. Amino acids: CASSQDIRPGDGYTF.

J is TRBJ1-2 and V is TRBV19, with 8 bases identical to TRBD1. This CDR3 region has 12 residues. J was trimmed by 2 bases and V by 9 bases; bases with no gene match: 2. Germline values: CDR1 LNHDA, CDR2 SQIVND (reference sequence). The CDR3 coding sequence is TGTGCCAGCAGACAGGGGAACTATGGCTACACCTTC. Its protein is CASRQGNYGYTF.

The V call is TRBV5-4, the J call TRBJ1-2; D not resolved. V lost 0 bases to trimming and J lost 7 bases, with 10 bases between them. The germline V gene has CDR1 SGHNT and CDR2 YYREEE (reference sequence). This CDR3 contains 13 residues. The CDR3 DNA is TGTGCCAGCAGCTTGGCCGGGGAGCGTGGCTACACCTTC. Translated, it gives CASSLAGERGYTF.

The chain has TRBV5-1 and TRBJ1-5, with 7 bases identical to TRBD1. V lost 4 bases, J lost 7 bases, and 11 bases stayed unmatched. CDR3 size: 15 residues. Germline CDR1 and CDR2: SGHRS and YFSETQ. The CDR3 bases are TGCGCCAGCAGCCCCTCGACAGGGACCGAGCAGCCCCAGCATTTT. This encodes CASSPSTGTEQPQHF.

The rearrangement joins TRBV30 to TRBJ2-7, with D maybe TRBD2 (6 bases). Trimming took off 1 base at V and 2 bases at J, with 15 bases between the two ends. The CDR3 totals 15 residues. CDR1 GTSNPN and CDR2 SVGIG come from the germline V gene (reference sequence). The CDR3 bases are TGTGCCTGGAGTGCCTTGGAGGGACCGACCTACGAGCAGTACTTC. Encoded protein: CAWSALEGPTYEQYF.

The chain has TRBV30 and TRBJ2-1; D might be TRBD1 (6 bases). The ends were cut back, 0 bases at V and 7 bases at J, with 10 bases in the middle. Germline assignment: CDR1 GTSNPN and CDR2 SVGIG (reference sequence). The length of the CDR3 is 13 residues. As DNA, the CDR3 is TGTGCCTGGAGTGTCAACAGGGATAATGAGCAGTTCTTC. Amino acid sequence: CAWSVNRDNEQFF.

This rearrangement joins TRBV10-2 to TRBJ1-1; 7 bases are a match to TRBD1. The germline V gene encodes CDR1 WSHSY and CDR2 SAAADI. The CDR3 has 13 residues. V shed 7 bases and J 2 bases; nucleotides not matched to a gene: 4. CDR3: CASKQGTNTEAFF. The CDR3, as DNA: TGCGCCAGCAAACAGGGGACTAACACTGAAGCTTTCTTT.

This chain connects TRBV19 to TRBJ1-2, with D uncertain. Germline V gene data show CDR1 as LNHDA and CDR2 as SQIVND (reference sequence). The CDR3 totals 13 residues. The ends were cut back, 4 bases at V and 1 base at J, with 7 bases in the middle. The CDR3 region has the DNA TGTGCCAGTAGTACCGGGGTTAACTATGGCTACACCTTC. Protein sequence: CASSTGVNYGYTF.

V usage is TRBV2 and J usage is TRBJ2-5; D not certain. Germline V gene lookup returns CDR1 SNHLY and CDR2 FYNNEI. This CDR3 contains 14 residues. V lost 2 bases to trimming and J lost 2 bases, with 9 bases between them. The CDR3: CASSENTVQETQYF. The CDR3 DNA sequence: TGTGCCAGCAGTGAAAACACAGTTCAAGAGACCCAGTACTTC.

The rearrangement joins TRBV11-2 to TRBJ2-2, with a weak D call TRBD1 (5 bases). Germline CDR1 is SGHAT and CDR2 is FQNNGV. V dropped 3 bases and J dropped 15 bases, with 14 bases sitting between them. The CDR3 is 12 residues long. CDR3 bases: TGTGCCAGCAGCTTTGGCAGGGCGTCGGTGTTTTTT. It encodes CASSFGRASVFF. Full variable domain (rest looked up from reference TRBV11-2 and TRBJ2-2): EAGVAQSPRYKIIEKRQSVAFWCNPISGHATLYWYQQILGQGPKLLIQFQNNGVVDDSQLPKDRFSAERLKGVDSTLKIQPAKLEDSAVYLCASSFGRASVFFGEGSRLTVL.

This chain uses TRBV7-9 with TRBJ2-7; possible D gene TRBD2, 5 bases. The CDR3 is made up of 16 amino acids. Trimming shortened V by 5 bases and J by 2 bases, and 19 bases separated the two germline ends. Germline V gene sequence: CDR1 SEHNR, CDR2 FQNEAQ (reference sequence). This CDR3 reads CASSPQVGGLAYEQYF. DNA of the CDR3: TGTGCCAGCAGCCCCCAGGTCGGCGGGCTGGCCTACGAGCAGTACTTC.

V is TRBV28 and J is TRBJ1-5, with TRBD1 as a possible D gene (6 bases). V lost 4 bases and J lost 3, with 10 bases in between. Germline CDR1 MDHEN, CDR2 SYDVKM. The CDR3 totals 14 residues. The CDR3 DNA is TGTGCCAGCAGTTCAACAGGGAACAATCAGCCCCAGCATTTT. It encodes CASSSTGNNQPQHF.

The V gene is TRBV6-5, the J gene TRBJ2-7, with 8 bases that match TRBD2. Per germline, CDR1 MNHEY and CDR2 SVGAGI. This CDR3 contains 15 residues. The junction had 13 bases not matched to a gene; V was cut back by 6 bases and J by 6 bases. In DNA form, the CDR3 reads TGTGCCAGCAGGACAGCGGGGGTTACTCGGCGCGAGCAGTACTTC. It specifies CASRTAGVTRREQYF.

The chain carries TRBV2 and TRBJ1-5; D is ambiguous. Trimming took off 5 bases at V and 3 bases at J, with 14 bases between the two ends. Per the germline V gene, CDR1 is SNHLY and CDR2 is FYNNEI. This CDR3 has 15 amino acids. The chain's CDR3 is CASSKSDGDNQPQHF. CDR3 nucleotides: TGTGCCAGCAGTAAATCGGACGGGGACAATCAGCCCCAGCATTTT. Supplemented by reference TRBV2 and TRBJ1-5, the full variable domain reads EPEVTQTPSHQVTQMGQEVILRCVPISNHLYFYWYRQILGQKVEFLVSFYNNEISEKSEIFDDQFSVERPDGSNFTLKIRSTKLEDSAMYFCASSKSDGDNQPQHFGDGTRLSIL.

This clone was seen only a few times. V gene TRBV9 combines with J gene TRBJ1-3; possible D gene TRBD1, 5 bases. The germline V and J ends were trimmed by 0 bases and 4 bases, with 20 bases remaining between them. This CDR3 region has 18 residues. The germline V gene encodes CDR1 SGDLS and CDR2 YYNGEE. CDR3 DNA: TGTGCCAGCAGCGTAGCCTCCGGGGGAGTTACCGGGGGAAACACCATATATTTT. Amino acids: CASSVASGGVTGGNTIYF.

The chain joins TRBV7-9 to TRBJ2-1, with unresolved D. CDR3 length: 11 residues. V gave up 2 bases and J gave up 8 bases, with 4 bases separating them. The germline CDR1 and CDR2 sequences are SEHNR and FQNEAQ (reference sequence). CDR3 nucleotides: TGTGCCAGCAGCTTATCTGATGAGCAGTTCTTC. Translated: CASSLSDEQFF. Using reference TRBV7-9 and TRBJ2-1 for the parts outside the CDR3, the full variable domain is DTGVSQNPRHKITKRGQNVTFRCDPISEHNRLYWYRQTLGQGPEFLTYFQNEAQLEKSRLLSDRFSAERPKGSFSTLEIQRTEQGDSAMYLCASSLSDEQFFGPGTRLTVL.

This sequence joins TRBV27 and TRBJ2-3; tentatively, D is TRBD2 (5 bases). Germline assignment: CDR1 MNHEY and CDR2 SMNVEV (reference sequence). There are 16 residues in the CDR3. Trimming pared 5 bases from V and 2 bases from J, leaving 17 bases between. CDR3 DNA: TGTGCCAGCAGTCCCCGGGAAGCCAAAGACACAGATACGCAGTATTTT. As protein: CASSPREAKDTDTQYF.

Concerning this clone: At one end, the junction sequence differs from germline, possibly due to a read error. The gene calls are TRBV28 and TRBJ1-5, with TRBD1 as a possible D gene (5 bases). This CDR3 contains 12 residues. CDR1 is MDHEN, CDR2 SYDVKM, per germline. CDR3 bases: TGTACCAGCGGACAACTCAATCAGCCCCAGCATTTT. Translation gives CTSGQLNQPQHF.

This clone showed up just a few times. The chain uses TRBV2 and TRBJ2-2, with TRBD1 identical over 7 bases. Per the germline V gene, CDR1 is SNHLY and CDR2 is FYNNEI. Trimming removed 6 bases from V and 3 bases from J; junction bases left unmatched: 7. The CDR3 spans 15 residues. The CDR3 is CASSVGGADTGELFF. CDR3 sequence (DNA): TGTGCCAGCAGCGTAGGGGGCGCCGACACCGGGGAGCTGTTTTTT.

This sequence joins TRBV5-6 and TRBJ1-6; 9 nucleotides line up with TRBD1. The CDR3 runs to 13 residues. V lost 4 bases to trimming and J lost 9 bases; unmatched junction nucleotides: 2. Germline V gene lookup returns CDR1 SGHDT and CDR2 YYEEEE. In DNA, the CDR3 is TGTGCCAGCAGCGGGGACAGGGTTTCACCCCTCCACTTT. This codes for CASSGDRVSPLHF.

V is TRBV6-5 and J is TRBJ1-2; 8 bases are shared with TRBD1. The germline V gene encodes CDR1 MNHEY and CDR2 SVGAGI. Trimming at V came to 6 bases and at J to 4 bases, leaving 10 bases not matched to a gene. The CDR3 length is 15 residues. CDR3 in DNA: TGTGCCAGCAGCAATGAAGACACAGGGGGCTATGGCTACACCTTC. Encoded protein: CASSNEDTGGYGYTF.

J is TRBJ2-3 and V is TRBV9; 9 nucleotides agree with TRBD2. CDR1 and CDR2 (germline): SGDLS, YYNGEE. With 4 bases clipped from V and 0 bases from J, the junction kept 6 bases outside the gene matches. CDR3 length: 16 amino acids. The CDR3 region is CASSPGLATSTDTQYF. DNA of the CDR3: TGTGCCAGCAGCCCCGGACTAGCGACTAGCACAGATACGCAGTATTTT. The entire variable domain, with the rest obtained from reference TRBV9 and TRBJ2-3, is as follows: DSGVTQTPKHLITATGQRVTLRCSPRSGDLSVYWYQQSLDQGLQFLIQYYNGEERAKGNILERFSAQQFPDLHSELNLSSLELGDSALYFCASSPGLATSTDTQYFGPGTRLTVL.

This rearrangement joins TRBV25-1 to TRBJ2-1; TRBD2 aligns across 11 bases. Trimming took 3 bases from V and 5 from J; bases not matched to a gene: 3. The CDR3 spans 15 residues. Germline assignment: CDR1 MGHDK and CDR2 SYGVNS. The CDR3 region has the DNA TGTGCCAGCAGTGATATAGCGGGGGGGAACAATGAGCAGTTCTTC. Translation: CASSDIAGGNNEQFF.

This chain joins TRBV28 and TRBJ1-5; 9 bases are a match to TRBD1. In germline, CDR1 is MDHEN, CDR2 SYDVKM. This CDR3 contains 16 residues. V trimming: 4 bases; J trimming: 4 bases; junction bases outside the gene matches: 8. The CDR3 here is CASSSYAGTGNQPQHF. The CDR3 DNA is TGTGCCAGCAGTTCATACGCCGGGACAGGGAATCAGCCCCAGCATTTT.

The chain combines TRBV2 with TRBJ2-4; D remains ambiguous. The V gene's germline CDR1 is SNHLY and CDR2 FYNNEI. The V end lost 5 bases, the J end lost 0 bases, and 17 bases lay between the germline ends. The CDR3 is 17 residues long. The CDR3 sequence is CASSPDFGRQAKNIQYF. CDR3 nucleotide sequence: TGTGCCAGCAGTCCGGATTTTGGCAGACAAGCCAAAAACATTCAGTACTTC. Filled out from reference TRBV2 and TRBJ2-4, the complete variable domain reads EPEVTQTPSHQVTQMGQEVILRCVPISNHLYFYWYRQILGQKVEFLVSFYNNEISEKSEIFDDQFSVERPDGSNFTLKIRSTKLEDSAMYFCASSPDFGRQAKNIQYFGAGTRLSVL.

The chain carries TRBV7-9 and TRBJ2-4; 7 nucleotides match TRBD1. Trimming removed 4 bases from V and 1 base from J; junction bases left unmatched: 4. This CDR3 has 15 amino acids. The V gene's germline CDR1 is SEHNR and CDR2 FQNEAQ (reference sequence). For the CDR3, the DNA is TGTGCCAGCAGCTGGGACAGAATGGCCAAAAACATTCAGTACTTC. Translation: CASSWDRMAKNIQYF. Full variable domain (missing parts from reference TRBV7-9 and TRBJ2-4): DTGVSQNPRHKITKRGQNVTFRCDPISEHNRLYWYRQTLGQGPEFLTYFQNEAQLEKSRLLSDRFSAERPKGSFSTLEIQRTEQGDSAMYLCASSWDRMAKNIQYFGAGTRLSVL.

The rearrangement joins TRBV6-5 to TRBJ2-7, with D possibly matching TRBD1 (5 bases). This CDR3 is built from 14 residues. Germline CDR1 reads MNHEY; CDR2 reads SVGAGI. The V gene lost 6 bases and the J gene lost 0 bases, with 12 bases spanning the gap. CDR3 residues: CASRLRQYSYEQYF. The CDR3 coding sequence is TGTGCCAGCAGACTCAGACAGTACTCCTACGAGCAGTACTTC.